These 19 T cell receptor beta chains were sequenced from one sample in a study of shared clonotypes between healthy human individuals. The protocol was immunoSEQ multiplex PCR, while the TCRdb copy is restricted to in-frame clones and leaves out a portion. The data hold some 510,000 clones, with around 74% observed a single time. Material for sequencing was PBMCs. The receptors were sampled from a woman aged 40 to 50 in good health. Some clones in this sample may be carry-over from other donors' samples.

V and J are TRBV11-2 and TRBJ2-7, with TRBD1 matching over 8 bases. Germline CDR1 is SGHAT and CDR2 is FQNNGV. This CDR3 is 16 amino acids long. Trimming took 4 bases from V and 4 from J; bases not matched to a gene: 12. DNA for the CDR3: TGTGCCAGCAGCTCCCCCAACCGACAGGGGTCATACGAGCAGTACTTC. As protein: CASSSPNRQGSYEQYF.

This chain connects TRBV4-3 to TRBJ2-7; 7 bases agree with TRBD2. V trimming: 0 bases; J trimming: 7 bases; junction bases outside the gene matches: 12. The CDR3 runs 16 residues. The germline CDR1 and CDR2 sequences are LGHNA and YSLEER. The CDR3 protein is CASSQDWTGGPVEQYF. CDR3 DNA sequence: TGCGCCAGCAGCCAAGATTGGACGGGAGGCCCCGTGGAGCAGTACTTC.

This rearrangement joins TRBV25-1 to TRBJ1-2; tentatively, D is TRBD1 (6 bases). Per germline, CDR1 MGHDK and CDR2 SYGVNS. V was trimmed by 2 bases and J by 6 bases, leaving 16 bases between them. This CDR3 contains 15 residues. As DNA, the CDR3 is TGTGCCAGCAGTGAAAGAGGACAGCCGGGGGATGGCTACACCTTC. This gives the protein CASSERGQPGDGYTF.

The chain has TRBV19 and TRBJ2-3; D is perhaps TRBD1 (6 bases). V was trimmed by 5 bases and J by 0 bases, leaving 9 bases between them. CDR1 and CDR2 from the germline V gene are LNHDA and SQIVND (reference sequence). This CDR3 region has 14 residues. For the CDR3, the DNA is TGTGCCAGTAGTTTCCAGGGGAGCACAGATACGCAGTATTTT. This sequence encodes CASSFQGSTDTQYF. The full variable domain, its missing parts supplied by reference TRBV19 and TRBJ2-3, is DGGITQSPKYLFRKEGQNVTLSCEQNLNHDAMYWYRQDPGQGLRLIYYSQIVNDFQKGDIAEGYSVSREKKESFPLTVTSAQKNPTAFYLCASSFQGSTDTQYFGPGTRLTVL.

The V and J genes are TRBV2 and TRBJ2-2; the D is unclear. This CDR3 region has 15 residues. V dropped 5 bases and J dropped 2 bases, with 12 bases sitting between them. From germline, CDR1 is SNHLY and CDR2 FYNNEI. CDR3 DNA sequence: TGTGCCAGCAGTACACGAGACTTTAACACCGGGGAGCTGTTTTTT. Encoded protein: CASSTRDFNTGELFF.

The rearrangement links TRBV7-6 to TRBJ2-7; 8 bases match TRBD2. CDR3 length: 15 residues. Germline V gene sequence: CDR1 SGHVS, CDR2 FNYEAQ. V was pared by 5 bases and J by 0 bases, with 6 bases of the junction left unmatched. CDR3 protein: CASSSASGRSYEQYF. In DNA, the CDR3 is TGTGCCAGCAGCAGCGCTAGCGGGCGCTCCTACGAGCAGTACTTC.

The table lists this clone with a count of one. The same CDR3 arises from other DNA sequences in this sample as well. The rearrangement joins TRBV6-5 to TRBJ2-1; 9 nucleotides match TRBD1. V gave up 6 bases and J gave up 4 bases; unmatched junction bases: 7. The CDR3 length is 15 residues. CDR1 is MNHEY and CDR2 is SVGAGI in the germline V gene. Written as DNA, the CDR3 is TGTGCCAGCAGCTACAGGGACAGGGCTTACAATGAGCAGTTCTTC. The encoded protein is CASSYRDRAYNEQFF.

The CDR3 is CASSPRGQDQETQYF. In nucleotides, the CDR3 is TGTGCCAGCTCACCCCGGGGACAGGACCAAGAGACCCAGTACTTC. The J gene is TRBJ2-5, the V gene TRBV18; 8 nucleotides line up with TRBD1. The length of the CDR3 is 15 residues. The ends lost 3 bases at V and 0 bases at J; junction bases unmatched: 3. CDR1 KGHSH and CDR2 LQKENI come from the germline V gene.

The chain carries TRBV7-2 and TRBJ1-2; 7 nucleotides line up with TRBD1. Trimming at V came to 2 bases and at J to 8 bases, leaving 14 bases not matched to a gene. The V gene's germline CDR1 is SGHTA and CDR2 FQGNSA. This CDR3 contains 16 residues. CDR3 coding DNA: TGTGCCAGCAGCTTAAGAACCGGGACAGCAGTAGGAGGCTACACCTTC. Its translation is CASSLRTGTAVGGYTF.

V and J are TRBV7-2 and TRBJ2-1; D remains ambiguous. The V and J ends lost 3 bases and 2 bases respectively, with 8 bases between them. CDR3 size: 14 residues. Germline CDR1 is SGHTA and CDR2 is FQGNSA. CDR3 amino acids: CASSFRFTYNEQFF. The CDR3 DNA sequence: TGTGCCAGCAGCTTCAGGTTTACCTACAATGAGCAGTTCTTC.

The CDR3 spells CASSVAEGRPNTEAFF. The CDR3 DNA sequence: TGTGCCAGCAGCGTAGCCGAGGGGCGGCCGAACACTGAAGCTTTCTTT. The chain has TRBV9 and TRBJ1-1, with TRBD1 as a possible D gene (5 bases). Trimming pared 0 bases from V and 1 base from J, leaving 13 bases between. The CDR3 covers 16 residues. The V gene's germline CDR1 is SGDLS and CDR2 YYNGEE.

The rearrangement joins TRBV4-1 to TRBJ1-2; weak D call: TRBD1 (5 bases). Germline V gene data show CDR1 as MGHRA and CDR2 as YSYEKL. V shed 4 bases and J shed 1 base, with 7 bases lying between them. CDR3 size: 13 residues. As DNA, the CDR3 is TGCGCCAGCAGCCTCGACAGTAACTATGGCTACACCTTC. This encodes CASSLDSNYGYTF.

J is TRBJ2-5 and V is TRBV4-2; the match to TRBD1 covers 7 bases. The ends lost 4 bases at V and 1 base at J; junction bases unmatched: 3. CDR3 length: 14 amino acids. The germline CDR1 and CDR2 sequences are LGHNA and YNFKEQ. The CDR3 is CASSRRDSQETQYF. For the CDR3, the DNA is TGTGCCAGCAGCCGAAGGGACAGCCAAGAGACCCAGTACTTC.

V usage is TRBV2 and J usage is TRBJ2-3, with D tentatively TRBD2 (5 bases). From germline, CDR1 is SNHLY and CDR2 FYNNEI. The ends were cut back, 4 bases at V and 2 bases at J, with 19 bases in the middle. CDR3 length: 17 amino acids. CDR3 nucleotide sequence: TGTGCCAGCAGTGTCAGTGAAACTAGGGATGACACAGATACGCAGTATTTT. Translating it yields CASSVSETRDDTDTQYF.

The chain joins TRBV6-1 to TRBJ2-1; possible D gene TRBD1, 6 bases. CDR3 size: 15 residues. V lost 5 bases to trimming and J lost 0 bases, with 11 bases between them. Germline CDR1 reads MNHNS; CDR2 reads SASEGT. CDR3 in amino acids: CASSQGLPSYNEQFF. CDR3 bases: TGTGCCAGCAGTCAGGGGTTACCCTCCTACAATGAGCAGTTCTTC.

The CDR3 coding sequence is TGTGCCAGCAGTTCCCCAGGGGGGGAAGAAAATGAAAAACTGTTTTTT. The encoded protein is CASSSPGGEENEKLFF. The chain links TRBV28 to TRBJ1-4; 7 bases are shared with TRBD1. This CDR3 is built from 16 residues. Germline V gene data show CDR1 as MDHEN and CDR2 as SYDVKM. V dropped 4 bases and J dropped 5; count of bases not matched to a gene: 10.

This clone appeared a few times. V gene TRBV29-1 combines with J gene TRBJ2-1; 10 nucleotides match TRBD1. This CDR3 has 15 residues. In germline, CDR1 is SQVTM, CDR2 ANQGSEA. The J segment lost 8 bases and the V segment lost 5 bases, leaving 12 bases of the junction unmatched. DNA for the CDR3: TGCAGCGTTCTGGTTATGGGAGGGACAGGGGATGAGCAGTTCTTC. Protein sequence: CSVLVMGGTGDEQFF.

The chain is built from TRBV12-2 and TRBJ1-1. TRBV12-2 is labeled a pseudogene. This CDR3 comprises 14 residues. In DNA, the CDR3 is TGTGCCCCCGGGGGACTTTGGGGGTACACTGAAGCTTTCTTT. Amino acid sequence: CAPGGLWGYTEAFF.

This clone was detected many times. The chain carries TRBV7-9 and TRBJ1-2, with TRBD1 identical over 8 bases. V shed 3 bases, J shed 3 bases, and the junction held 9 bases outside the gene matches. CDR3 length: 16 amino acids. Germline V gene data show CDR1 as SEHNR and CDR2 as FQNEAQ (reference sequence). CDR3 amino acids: CASSFLDREEYYGYTF. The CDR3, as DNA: TGTGCCAGCAGCTTCCTGGACAGGGAGGAGTACTATGGCTACACCTTC.